What follows describes a single T cell receptor beta chain. How the authors handled the data: Differences in CDR3 between clinicopathological groups were drawn on to build a classifier intended to discriminate distant-metastatic papillary thyroid cancer patients. TCRdb called clones again from the PCR reads with MiXCR. TCRdb, rather than the study authors, made the V and J calls. The data show just over 30,000 clones, with roughly a fifth seen just once and around 21% held by the top ten. This sample was taken from a study of metastatic and nonmetastatic thyroid tumors. Each patient came to thyroid surgery without any prior treatment (of any kind). The CDR3 is 14 amino acids. With 4 bases removed from V and 0 bases from J, the gap between germline ends came to 11 bases. CDR1 is DFQATT, CDR2 SNEGSKA, per germline (reference sequence).

This chain uses TRBV20-1 with TRBJ2-3; D ambiguous. The specimen sequenced was blood. This TCR was sampled from a female donor with papillary thyroid cancer or a benign thyroid nodule (not recorded which). Some clones in this sample may be carry-over from other donors' samples. CDR3 residues: CSAKLLTSTDTQYF. CDR3 in DNA: TGCAGTGCTAAACTACTTACTAGCACAGATACGCAGTATTTT.